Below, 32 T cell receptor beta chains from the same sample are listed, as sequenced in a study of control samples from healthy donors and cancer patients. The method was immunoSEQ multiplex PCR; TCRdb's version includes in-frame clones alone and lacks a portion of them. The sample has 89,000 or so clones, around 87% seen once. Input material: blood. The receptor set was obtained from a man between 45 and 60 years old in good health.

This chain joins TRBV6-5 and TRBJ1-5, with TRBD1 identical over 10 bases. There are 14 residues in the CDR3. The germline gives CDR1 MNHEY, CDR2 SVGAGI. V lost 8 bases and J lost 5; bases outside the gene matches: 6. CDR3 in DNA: TGTGCCAGCTCTCCGACAGGGGGCTATCAGCCCCAGCATTTT. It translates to CASSPTGGYQPQHF.

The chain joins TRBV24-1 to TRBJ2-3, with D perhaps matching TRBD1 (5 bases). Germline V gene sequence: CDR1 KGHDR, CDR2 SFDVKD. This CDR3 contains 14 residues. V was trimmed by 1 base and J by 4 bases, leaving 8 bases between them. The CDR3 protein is CATSDFKGPDTQYF. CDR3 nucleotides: TGTGCCACCAGTGATTTTAAGGGGCCAGATACGCAGTATTTT.

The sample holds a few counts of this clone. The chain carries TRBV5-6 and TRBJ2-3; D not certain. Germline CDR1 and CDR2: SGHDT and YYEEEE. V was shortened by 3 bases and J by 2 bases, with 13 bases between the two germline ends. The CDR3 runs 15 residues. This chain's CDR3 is CASSSRTSYTDTQYF. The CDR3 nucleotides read TGTGCCAGCAGCTCCCGGACCTCTTACACAGATACGCAGTATTTT.

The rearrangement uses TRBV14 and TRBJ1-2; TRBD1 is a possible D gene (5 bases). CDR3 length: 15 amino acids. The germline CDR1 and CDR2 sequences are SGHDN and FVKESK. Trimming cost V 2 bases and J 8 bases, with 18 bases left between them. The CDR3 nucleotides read TGTGCCAGCAGCCAACTACTTGGGGGGACGGACGGCTACACCTTC. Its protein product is CASSQLLGGTDGYTF.

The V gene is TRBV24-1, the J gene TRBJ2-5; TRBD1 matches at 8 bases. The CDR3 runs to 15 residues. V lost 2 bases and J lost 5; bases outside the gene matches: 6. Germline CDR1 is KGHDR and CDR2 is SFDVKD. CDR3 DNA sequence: TGTGCCACCAGTGATTCACGGACAGGGTGGGAGACCCAGTACTTC. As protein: CATSDSRTGWETQYF.

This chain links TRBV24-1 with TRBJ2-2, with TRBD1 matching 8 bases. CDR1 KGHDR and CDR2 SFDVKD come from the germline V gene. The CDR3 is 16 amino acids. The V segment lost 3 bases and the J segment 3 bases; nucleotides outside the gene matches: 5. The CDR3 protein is CATSDPSTGDTGELFF. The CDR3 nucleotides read TGTGCCACCAGTGATCCTTCGACAGGGGACACCGGGGAGCTGTTTTTT.

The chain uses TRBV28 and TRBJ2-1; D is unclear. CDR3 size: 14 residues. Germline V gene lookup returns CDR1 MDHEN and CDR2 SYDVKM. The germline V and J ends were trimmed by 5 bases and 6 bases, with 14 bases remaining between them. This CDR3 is CASSPHPQINEQFF. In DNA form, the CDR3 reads TGTGCCAGCAGTCCCCACCCACAGATCAATGAGCAGTTCTTC. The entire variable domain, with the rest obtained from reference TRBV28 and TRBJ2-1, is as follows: DVKVTQSSRYLVKRTGEKVFLECVQDMDHENMFWYRQDPGLGLRLIYFSYDVKMKEKGDIPEGYSVSREKKERFSLILESASTNQTSMYLCASSPHPQINEQFFGPGTRLTVL.

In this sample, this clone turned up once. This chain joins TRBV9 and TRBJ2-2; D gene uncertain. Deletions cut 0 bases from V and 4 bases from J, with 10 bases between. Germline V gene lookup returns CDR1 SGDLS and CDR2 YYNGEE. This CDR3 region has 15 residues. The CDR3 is CASSVEGRGTGELFF. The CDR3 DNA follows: TGTGCCAGCAGCGTAGAAGGTCGAGGCACCGGGGAGCTGTTTTTT.

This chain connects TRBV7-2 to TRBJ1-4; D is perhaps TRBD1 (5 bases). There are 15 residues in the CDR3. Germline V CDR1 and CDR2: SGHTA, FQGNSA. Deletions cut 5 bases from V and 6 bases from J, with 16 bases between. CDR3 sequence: CASSSRTSADEKLFF. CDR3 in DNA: TGTGCCAGCAGCAGCAGGACATCGGCCGATGAAAAACTGTTTTTT.

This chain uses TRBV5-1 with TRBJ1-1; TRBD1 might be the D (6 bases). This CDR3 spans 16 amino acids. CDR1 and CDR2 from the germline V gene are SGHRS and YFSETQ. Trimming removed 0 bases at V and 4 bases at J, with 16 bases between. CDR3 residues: CASSLDLGALGTEAFF. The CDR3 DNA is TGCGCCAGCAGCTTGGACCTGGGGGCTTTGGGCACTGAAGCTTTCTTT.

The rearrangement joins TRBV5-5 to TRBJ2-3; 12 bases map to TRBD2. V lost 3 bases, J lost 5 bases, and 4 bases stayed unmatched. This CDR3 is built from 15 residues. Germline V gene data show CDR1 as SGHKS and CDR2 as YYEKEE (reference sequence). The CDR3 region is CASSWSSGGEDTQYF. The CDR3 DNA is TGTGCCAGCAGCTGGTCTAGCGGGGGGGAAGATACGCAGTATTTT.

The CDR3 here is CASSLGLGLAGGPSHKEQYF. DNA for the CDR3: TGTGCCAGCAGCTTAGGCCTGGGACTAGCGGGAGGGCCCTCCCACAAGGAGCAGTACTTC. The chain employs TRBV7-8 and TRBJ2-7, with TRBD2 matching 16 bases. With V trimmed by 1 base and J by 7 bases, 16 bases remained unmatched. The CDR3 consists of 20 residues. Germline loops: CDR1 SGHVS, CDR2 FQNEAQ.

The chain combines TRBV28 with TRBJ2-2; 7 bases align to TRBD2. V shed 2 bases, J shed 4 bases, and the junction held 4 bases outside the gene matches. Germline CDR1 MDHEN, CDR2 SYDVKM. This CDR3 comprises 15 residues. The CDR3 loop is CASSLREGITGELFF. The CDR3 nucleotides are TGTGCCAGCAGTTTAAGGGAGGGGATCACCGGGGAGCTGTTTTTT.

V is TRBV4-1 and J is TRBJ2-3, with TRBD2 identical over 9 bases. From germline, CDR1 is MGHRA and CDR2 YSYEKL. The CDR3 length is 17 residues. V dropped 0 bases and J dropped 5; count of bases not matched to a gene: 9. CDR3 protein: CASSQEGLAGTLDTQYF. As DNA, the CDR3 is TGCGCCAGCAGCCAAGAAGGGCTAGCGGGGACCTTAGATACGCAGTATTTT.

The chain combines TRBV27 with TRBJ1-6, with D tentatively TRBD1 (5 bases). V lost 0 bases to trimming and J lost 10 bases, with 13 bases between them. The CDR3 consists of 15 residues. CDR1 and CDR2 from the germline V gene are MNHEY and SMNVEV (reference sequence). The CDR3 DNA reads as TGTGCCAGCAGTTTATCGGGGACGCCGGGATCACCCCTCCACTTT. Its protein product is CASSLSGTPGSPLHF.

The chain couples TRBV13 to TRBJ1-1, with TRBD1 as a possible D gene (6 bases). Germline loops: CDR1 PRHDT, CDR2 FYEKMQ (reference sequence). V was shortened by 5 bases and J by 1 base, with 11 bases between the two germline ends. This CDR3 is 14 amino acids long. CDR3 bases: TGTGCCAGCAGCACCGCGGGGGCGAACACTGAAGCTTTCTTT. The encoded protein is CASSTAGANTEAFF.

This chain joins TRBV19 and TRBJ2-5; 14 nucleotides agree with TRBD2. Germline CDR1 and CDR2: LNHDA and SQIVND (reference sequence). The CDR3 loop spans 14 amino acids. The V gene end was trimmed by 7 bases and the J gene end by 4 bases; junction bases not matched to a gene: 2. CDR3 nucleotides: TGTGCCAGTACCGGACTAGCGGGGGGAGAGACCCAGTACTTC. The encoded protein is CASTGLAGGETQYF.

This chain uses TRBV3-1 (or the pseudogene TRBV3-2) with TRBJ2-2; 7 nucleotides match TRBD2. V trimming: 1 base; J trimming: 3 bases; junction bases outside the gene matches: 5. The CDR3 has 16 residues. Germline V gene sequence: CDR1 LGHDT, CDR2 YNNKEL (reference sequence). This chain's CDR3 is CASSQVAGDYTGELFF. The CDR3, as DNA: TGTGCCAGCAGCCAAGTGGCGGGGGATTACACCGGGGAGCTGTTTTTT.

The CDR3 coding sequence is TGTGCCAGCAGTTTAGCTCGCGCGGGGGCCTTTGGCTACACCTTC. Its translation is CASSLARAGAFGYTF. The rearrangement joins TRBV28 to TRBJ1-2; D possibly corresponds to TRBD1 (6 bases). The V gene's germline CDR1 is MDHEN and CDR2 SYDVKM. The CDR3 length is 15 residues. Trimming stripped 2 bases from V and 7 bases from J, with 17 bases between.

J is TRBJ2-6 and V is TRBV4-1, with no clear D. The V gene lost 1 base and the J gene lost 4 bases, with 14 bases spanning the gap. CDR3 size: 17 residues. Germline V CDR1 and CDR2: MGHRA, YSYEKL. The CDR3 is CASSQVGRVTGANVLTF. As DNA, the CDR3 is TGCGCCAGCAGCCAAGTAGGAAGAGTAACGGGGGCCAACGTCCTGACTTTC.

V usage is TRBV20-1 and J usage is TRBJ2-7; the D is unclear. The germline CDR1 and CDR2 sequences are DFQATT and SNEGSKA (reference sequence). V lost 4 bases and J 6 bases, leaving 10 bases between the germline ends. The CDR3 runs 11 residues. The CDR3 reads CSATIWFEQYF. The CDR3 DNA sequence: TGCAGTGCTACCATTTGGTTCGAGCAGTACTTC.

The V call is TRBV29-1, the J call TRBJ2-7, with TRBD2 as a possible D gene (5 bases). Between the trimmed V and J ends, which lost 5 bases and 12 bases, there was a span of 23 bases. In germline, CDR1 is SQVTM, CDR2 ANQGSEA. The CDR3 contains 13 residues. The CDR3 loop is CSVPQEVSPNAYV. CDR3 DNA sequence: TGCAGCGTTCCCCAGGAGGTATCCCCTAACGCGTACGTC.

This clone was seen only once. The CDR3 is CASSVEGRDFTDTQYF. CDR3 nucleotides: TGTGCCAGCAGCGTAGAAGGGCGGGACTTCACAGATACGCAGTATTTT. V and J are TRBV9 and TRBJ2-3; D may be TRBD2 (6 bases). Deletions cut 0 bases from V and 2 bases from J, with 13 bases between. The CDR3 loop spans 16 amino acids. Germline loops: CDR1 SGDLS, CDR2 YYNGEE.

CDR3 loop: CASSSTGELFF. The CDR3 DNA follows: TGTGCCAGCAGTTCCACCGGGGAGCTGTTTTTT. The chain is built from TRBV6-5 and TRBJ2-2, with D uncertain. Germline CDR1 MNHEY, CDR2 SVGAGI. This CDR3 comprises 11 residues. Between the trimmed V and J ends, which lost 4 bases and 4 bases, there was a span of 1 base.

The CDR3 here is CASSPPGTSVLYEQYF. The CDR3 region has the DNA TGTGCCAGCTCACCACCGGGGACTAGTGTCCTCTACGAGCAGTACTTC. V gene TRBV18 combines with J gene TRBJ2-7; TRBD2 matches 8 bases. The CDR3 runs to 16 residues. V lost 0 bases to trimming and J lost 3 bases; unmatched junction nucleotides: 7. Germline loops: CDR1 KGHSH, CDR2 LQKENI. Drawing the rest from reference TRBV18 and TRBJ2-7, the complete variable domain is NAGVMQNPRHLVRRRGQEARLRCSPMKGHSHVYWYRQLPEEGLKFMVYLQKENIIDESGMPKERFSAEFPKEGPSILRIQQVVRGDSAAYFCASSPPGTSVLYEQYFGPGTRLTVT.

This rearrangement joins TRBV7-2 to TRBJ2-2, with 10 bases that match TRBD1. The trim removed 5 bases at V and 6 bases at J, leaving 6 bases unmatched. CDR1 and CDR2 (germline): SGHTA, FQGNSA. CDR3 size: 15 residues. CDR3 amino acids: CASSPRDRGSGELFF. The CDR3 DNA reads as TGTGCCAGCAGCCCAAGGGACAGGGGTTCCGGGGAGCTGTTTTTT.

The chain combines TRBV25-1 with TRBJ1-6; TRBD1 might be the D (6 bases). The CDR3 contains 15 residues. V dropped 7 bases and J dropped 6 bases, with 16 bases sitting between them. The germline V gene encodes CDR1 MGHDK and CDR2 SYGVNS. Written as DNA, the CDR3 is TGTGCCAGCACCCTCAGGGGAGGGGTTAATTCACCCCTCCACTTT. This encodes CASTLRGGVNSPLHF.

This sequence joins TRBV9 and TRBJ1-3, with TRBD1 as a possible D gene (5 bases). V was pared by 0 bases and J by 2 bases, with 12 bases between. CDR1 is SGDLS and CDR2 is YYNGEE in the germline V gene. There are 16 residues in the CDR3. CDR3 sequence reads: CASSVAPGGTGNTIYF. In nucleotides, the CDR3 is TGTGCCAGCAGCGTAGCCCCCGGGGGGACTGGAAACACCATATATTTT.

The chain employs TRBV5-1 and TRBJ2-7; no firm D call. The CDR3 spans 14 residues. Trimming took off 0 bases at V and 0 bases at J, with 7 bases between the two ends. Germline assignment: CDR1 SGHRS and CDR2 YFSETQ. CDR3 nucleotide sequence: TGCGCCAGCAGCTTGGAGGCGGTCTCCTACGAGCAGTACTTC. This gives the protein CASSLEAVSYEQYF.

The CDR3 loop reads CASSEALTSYNEQFF. CDR3 coding DNA: TGTGCCAGCAGTGAAGCGCTTACCTCCTACAATGAGCAGTTCTTC. The chain uses TRBV2 and TRBJ2-1; D is ambiguous. The V end was cut by 0 bases, the J end by 0 bases, with 6 bases between. This CDR3 is 15 amino acids long. Germline values: CDR1 SNHLY, CDR2 FYNNEI.

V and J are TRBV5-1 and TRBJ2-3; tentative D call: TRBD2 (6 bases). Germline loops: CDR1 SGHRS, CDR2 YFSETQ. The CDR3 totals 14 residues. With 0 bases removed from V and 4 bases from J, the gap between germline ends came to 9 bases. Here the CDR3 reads CASSLGRGPDTQYF. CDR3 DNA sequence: TGCGCCAGCAGCTTGGGGAGGGGACCAGATACGCAGTATTTT.

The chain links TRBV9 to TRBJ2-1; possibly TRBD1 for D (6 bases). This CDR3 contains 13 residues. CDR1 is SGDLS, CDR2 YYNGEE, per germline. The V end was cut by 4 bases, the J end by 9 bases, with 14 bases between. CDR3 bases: TGTGCCAGCAGCTTCGGGACATACGGTGAGCAGTTCTTC. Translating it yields CASSFGTYGEQFF.